This T cell receptor beta chain was obtained from a study of identical twins (TCRdb year 2016). As for the study more broadly: To test whether fetal clonotypes persist, the study used deep sequencing on TCR alpha and beta repertoires from monozygotic twins, unrelated adults of various ages, and cord blood. To rule out contamination, the twin experiments were replicated at different times with different library preparation protocols. What the work shows at the level of the full study, not this receptor alone: A weaker excess of twin sharing was found in beta out-of-frame sequences because the signal-to-noise ratio was lowered by fewer shared sequences. Because the same donors could not be followed over many years, the conclusions depended on cross-sectional statistical analysis. Out-of-frame TCR alpha sharing in monozygotic twins was systematically underestimated by recombination models, whereas sharing between unrelated individuals was in agreement with the recombination models. Zero-insertion analyses could be partly confounded by invariant T cells such as MAIT and iNKT, though diverse VJ usage argued against such confounding for most clonotypes. Out-of-frame TCR alpha sequences shared between twins showed an excess of low generation-probability sequences compared with coincidental sharing between unrelated individuals. Fewer insertions were carried by abundant cord blood beta clonotypes, a similar but weaker trend appeared in young adult naive repertoires, and no such trend appeared in memory repertoires.

All donors were healthy Caucasians. Three pairs of female monozygotic twins, all aged about 18 to 30 years, made up the twin cohort. Peripheral blood mononuclear cells were used as the source from which RNA for TCR libraries was isolated. Trimming accounts for 2 bases at V and 8 bases at J, while the number of junction bases matched to no gene is 15. The CDR3 numbers 17 residues from cysteine through phenylalanine. This entry keeps only the CDR3 DNA: 51 bases, framed from base 1. The germline V gene gives CDR1 as SGHRS and CDR2 as YFSETQ. This clonotype has more than one count but fewer than ten. Its antigen is currently not known. There are no base qualities to consult, and no much larger clone falls within one base. Library method: 5' RACE. The reads were generated on an Illumina HiSeq 2000. A universal primer binding site was introduced by template switching, and a unique molecular identifier was present in the final cDNA, enabling accurate counting of TCR cDNA molecules. First-strand cDNA for TCR alpha and beta chains was synthesized from specific primers in the conserved constant-segment region. To control for contamination, each cDNA library was double barcoded with a SMART-Mk sample barcode plus Illumina barcodes. TruSeq adapter sequences, together with Illumina sample barcodes, were added in two successive PCR steps. TCR alpha and beta cDNA libraries were sequenced on the Illumina HiSeq platform with custom primers. Per the source publication's procedure: MiGEC was used to process raw reads and extract unique molecular identifiers, and MiXCR was used to find CDR3 positions. Recombination models were inferred per individual with the repgenHMM and IGoR tools using an EM algorithm. Shared clonotype analysis was performed with the tcR package in R, normalizing sharing by the product of cloneset sizes. To study raw recombination free of thymic and clonal selection effects, out-of-frame nonproductive sequences were analyzed. TCRdb redid the processing of the public reads, applying fastp at Q25 and MiXCR, and retained in-frame beta chains. A single entry per CDR3 protein holds the most common genes and DNA from its merged rows. It is TCRdb's table, rather than the study itself, that gives the V and J calls and clone size. The sample table shows some 500,000 distinct CDR3 sequences, and approximately 10% are seen once. The top ten constitute 2.5% to 3% of the sample.

The same data also contributed to another study, on yellow fever vaccine responses in identical twins. The second paper further reports: The T cell response to vaccination in identical twins was reported by the authors to appear partly convergent and partly personalized. In the study, vaccine-responding T cell clones were precisely tracked in identical twins.

Material for sequencing was PBMCs. This receptor was taken from a young woman in good health. The chain links TRBV5-1 with TRBJ2-1; 8 bases in the junction line up with TRBD2. In nucleotide form, the sequence is TGCGCCAGCAGCTTACCGAGCGGGGGCCAACGGGGCGATGAGCAGTTCTTC. Its translation reads: CASSLPSGGQRGDEQFF.